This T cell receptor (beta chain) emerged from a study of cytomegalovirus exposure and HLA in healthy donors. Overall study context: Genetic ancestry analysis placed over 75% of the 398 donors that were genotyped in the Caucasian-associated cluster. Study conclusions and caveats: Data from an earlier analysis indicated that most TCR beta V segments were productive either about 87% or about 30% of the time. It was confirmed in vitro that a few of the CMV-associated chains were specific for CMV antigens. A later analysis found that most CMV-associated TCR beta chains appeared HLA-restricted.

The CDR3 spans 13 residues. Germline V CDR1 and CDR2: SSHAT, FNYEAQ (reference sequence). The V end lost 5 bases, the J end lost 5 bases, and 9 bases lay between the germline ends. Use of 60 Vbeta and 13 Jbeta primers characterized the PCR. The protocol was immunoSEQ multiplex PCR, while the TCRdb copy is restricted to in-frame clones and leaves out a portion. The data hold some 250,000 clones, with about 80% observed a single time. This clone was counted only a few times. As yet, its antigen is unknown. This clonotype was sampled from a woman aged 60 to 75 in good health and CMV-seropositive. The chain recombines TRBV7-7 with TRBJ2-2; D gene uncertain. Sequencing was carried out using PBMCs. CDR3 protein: CASSLKPTGELFF. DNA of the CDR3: TGTGCCAGCAGCCTAAAACCGACCGGGGAGCTGTTTTTT.